Listed below are T cell receptor beta chains from one sample, sequenced in a study of PD-1 blockade in classical Hodgkin lymphoma. Generated by immunoSEQ multiplex PCR, the TCRdb table keeps only in-frame clones and is missing some. The sample lists roughly 150,000 clones; 78% were seen once. The sample consisted of peripheral blood mononuclear cells (PBMCs), taken before the second cycle of nivolumab. The origin of the receptors is a human donor with classical Hodgkin lymphoma. Both conserved end residues are part of each CDR3. Fields, in order: J gene, V gene, D gene, clone size, CDR3 DNA, CDR3 protein. D genes are given only for firm matches. Size is stated for part of the rows, as once, few or many counts, or as a class when the clone is expanded.

J: TRBJ2-1; V: TRBV27; D: TRBD2; size: few; DNA: TGTGCCAGCAGTCCGGCTAGCGGGAGGGCCGGGCCAGGTGAGCAGTTCTTC; CDR3: CASSPASGRAGPGEQFF
J: TRBJ1-5; V: TRBV2; D: TRBD1; size: NA; DNA: TGTGCCAGCATCAAGGACAGGGCGGCTAATCAGCCCCAGCATTTT; CDR3: CASIKDRAANQPQHF
J: TRBJ2-5; V: TRBV10-3; D: NA; size: few; DNA: TGTGCCATCAGTGAGTCGTTGGGGCGGGAGACCCAGTACTTC; CDR3: CAISESLGRETQYF
J: TRBJ2-7; V: TRBV7-9; D: TRBD2; size: NA; DNA: TGTGCCAGCAGCTTCCGGGGGGGCGCAGAAGAGCCCTACTTC; CDR3: CASSFRGGAEEPYF
J: TRBJ2-2; V: TRBV6-5; D: NA; size: NA; DNA: TGTGCCAGCAGTAGGGGGGGTGGCGGGGAGCTGTTTTTT; CDR3: CASSRGGGGELFF
J: TRBJ2-3; V: TRBV11-2; D: NA; size: NA; DNA: TGTGCCAGCAGCTCAGCAGGATCTCGGGCGCAGTATTTT; CDR3: CASSSAGSRAQYF
J: TRBJ1-1; V: TRBV7-3; D: TRBD1; size: NA; DNA: TGTGCCAGCAGCTTAATGCAGGGGGCTGAAGCTTTCTTT; CDR3: CASSLMQGAEAFF
J: TRBJ2-1; V: TRBV19; D: NA; size: NA; DNA: TGTGCCAGTACCCCTGTCCAGGGATCCTCCTACAATGAGCAGTTCTTC; CDR3: CASTPVQGSSYNEQFF
J: TRBJ1-4; V: TRBV6-6; D: TRBD1; size: once; DNA: TGTGCCAGCGGGAGACAGGGGTCAACTAATGAAAAACTGTTTTTT; CDR3: CASGRQGSTNEKLFF
J: TRBJ1-2; V: TRBV7-9; D: NA; size: NA; DNA: TGTGCCAGCAGCTACGACGTTCATGGCTACACCTTC; CDR3: CASSYDVHGYTF
J: TRBJ2-5; V: TRBV6-6; D: NA; size: NA; DNA: TGTGCCAGCAGTTACTCCGCAGCTACGGAGACCCAGTACTTC; CDR3: CASSYSAATETQYF
J: TRBJ2-3; V: TRBV7-2; D: NA; size: once; DNA: TGTGCCAGCAGCTTAGTTTATTTTAGCGTTTTT; CDR3: CASSLVYFSVF
J: TRBJ2-5; V: TRBV5-1; D: NA; size: NA; DNA: TGCGCCAGCAGCTTGAGAAGGGCCCAAGAGACCCAGTACTTC; CDR3: CASSLRRAQETQYF
J: TRBJ1-5; V: TRBV28; D: TRBD1; size: NA; DNA: TGTGCCAGCAGCAACGGACAGGGGCCACTGGTACAGCATTTT; CDR3: CASSNGQGPLVQHF
J: TRBJ2-3; V: TRBV7-8; D: NA; size: NA; DNA: TGTGCCAGCTCGCGGGACGAGTTAGGCACAGATACGCAGTATTTT; CDR3: CASSRDELGTDTQYF
J: TRBJ2-1; V: TRBV5-6; D: NA; size: NA; DNA: TGTGCCAGCGGCCTACAGGGAGCCGTCCACAATGAGCAGTTCTTC; CDR3: CASGLQGAVHNEQFF
J: TRBJ2-3; V: TRBV5-4; D: TRBD2; size: medium-sized; DNA: TGTGCCAGCAGCTTAACTAGCGGGAACACAGATACGCAGTATTTT; CDR3: CASSLTSGNTDTQYF
J: TRBJ2-3; V: TRBV6-1; D: NA; size: NA; DNA: TGTGCCAGCAGTGAAGACCCGGGGGCAGATACGCAGTATTTT; CDR3: CASSEDPGADTQYF
J: TRBJ2-1; V: TRBV27; D: NA; size: NA; DNA: TGTGCCAGCAGTTTCCTAGAGACCTACAATGAGCAGTTCTTC; CDR3: CASSFLETYNEQFF
J: TRBJ2-7; V: TRBV5-6; D: TRBD1; size: NA; DNA: TGTGCCAGCAGCCCTGGGACAGGAGTCTCCTACGAGCAGTACTTC; CDR3: CASSPGTGVSYEQYF
J: TRBJ2-7; V: TRBV4-2; D: TRBD1; size: many; DNA: TGTGCCAGCAGCCAAGATCATTGGGGGGACAGGGCTACCTACGAGCAGTACTTC; CDR3: CASSQDHWGDRATYEQYF